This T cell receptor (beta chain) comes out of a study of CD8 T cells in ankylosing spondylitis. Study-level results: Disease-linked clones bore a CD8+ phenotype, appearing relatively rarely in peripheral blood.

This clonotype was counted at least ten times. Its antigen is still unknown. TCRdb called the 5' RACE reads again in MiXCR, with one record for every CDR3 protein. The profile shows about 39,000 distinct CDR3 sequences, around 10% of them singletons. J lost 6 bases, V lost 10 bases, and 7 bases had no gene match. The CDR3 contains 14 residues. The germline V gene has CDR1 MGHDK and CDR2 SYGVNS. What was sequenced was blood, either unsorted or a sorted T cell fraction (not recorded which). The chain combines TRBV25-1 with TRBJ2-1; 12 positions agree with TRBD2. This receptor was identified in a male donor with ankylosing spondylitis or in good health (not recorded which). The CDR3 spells CANRTSGASNEQFF. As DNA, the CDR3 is TGTGCCAACCGGACTAGCGGGGCCTCCAATGAGCAGTTCTTC.